This T cell receptor beta chain was retrieved from a study of human T cells and chemical hapten exposure. Across the whole study: Among samples, TCR yields varied mainly because of small differences in pooled library volume.

Unique molecular identifiers were attached to individual cDNA molecules during library preparation. In the original processing: 95,638 TCRs per sample was the median, with a range of 23,224 to 690,600. TCRdb re-analysed the RACE reads in MiXCR, keeping a single row per CDR3 protein. These V and J calls rely on TCRdb rather than the paper's analysis. The table has 35,000 to 50,000 distinct CDR3 sequences, around 4.1% seen once; the top ten hold 1.5% to 2%. Whole-study results and caveats: TCRs above 1 in 1000 frequency did not change with DPC sensitization.

Time point indicated: healthy volunteer bleed at 2 weeks. Unfractionated whole blood yielded the extracted total RNA. This clonotype was detected ten times or more. Its antigen is currently unknown. Sequencing was carried out using whole blood. This sequence originates from a female donor in good health. Some clones in this sample may be carry-over from other donors' samples.

Written as DNA, the CDR3 is TGTGCCAGCAGCTACGGGACAGCCGGTGAGACCCAGTACTTC. Protein product: CASSYGTAGETQYF. The chain recombines TRBV5-6 with TRBJ2-5; 7 bases align to TRBD1. Germline V gene sequence: CDR1 SGHDT, CDR2 YYEEEE. The CDR3 is 14 amino acids. V trimming: 3 bases; J trimming: 5 bases; junction bases outside the gene matches: 7.